What follows describes a single T cell receptor (beta chain). CD4+CD25+CD127- Tregs, CD4+CD25- non-Tregs, CD4 and CD8 cells were sorted. The data belong to a study of Tregs in tolerant kidney transplant recipients. Profiled with immunoSEQ multiplex PCR; TCRdb holds only in-frame clones, not every one. The sample carries about 240,000 clones, roughly 80% recorded once. There are 14 residues in the CDR3. Trimming stripped 6 bases from V and 3 bases from J, with 11 bases between. CDR1 and CDR2 from the germline V gene are SNHLY and FYNNEI. The rearrangement uses TRBV2 and TRBJ2-2; D not resolved. The clonotype was recovered from a human donor in good health. Sample: CD4+ T cells from blood. CDR3 coding DNA: TGTGCCAGCAGGGTCGGACGGGACACCGGGGAGCTGTTTTTT. The encoded protein is CASRVGRDTGELFF.